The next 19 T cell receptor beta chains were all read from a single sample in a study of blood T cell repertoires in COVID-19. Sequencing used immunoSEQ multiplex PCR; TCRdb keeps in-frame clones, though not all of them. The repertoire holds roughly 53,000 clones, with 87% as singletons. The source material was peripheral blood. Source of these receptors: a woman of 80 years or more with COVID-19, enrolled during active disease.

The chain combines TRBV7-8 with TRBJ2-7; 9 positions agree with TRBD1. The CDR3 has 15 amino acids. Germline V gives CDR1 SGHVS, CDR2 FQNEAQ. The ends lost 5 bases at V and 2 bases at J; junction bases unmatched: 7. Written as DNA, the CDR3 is TGTGCCAGCAGCCCAGGACAGGGGCCCACCTACGAGCAGTACTTC. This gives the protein CASSPGQGPTYEQYF.

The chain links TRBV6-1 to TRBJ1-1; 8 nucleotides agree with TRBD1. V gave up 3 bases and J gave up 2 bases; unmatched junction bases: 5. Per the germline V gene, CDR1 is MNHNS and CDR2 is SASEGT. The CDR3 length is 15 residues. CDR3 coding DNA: TGTGCCAGCAGTGATTGGACAGGGAGAAACACTGAAGCTTTCTTT. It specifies CASSDWTGRNTEAFF.

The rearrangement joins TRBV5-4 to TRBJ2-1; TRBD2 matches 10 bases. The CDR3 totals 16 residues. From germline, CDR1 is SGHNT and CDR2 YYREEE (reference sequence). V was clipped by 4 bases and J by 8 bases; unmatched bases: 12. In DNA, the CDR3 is TGTGCCAGCAGCACAGGTCCTAGCGGGGGCAATTATGAGCAGTTCTTC. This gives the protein CASSTGPSGGNYEQFF.

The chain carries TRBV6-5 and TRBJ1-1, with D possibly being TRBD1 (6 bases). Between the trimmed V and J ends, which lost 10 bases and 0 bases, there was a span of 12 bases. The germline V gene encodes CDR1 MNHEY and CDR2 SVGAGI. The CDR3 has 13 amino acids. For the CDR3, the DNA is TGTGCCATCCCTGGACAGCTGAACACTGAAGCTTTCTTT. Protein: CAIPGQLNTEAFF.

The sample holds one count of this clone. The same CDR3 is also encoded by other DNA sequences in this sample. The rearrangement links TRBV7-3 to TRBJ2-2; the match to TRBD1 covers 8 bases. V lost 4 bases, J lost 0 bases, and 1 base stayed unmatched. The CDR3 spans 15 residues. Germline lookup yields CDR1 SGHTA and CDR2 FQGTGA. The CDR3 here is CASSSGQANTGELFF. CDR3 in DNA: TGTGCCAGCAGCTCGGGACAGGCGAACACCGGGGAGCTGTTTTTT.

CDR3 coding DNA: TGTGCCAGCAGTAAACAGGGCTCGGGCTACGAGCAGTACTTC. Amino acid sequence: CASSKQGSGYEQYF. This sequence joins TRBV2 and TRBJ2-7, with D perhaps matching TRBD1 (6 bases). Per the germline V gene, CDR1 is SNHLY and CDR2 is FYNNEI. V lost 5 bases and J lost 3, with 14 bases in between. The CDR3 totals 14 residues.

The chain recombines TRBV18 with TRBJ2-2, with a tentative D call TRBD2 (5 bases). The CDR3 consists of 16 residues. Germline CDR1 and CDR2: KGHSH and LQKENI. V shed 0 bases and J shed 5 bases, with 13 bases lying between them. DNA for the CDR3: TGTGCCAGCTCACCACCGTCGGGGTCTCGTACCGGGGAGCTGTTTTTT. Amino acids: CASSPPSGSRTGELFF.

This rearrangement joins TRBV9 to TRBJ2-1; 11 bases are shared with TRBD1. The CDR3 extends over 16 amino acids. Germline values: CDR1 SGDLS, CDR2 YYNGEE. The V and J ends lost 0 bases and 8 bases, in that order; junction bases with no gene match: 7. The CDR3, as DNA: TGTGCCAGCAGCGTAGTGGGGACAGGGGGTTTCTATGAGCAGTTCTTC. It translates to CASSVVGTGGFYEQFF.

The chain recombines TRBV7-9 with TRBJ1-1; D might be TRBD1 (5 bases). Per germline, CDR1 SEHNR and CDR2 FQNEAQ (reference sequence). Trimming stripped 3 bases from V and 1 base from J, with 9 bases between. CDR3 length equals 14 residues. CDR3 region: CASSFSQANTEAFF. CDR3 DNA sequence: TGTGCCAGCAGCTTTTCACAGGCGAACACTGAAGCTTTCTTT.

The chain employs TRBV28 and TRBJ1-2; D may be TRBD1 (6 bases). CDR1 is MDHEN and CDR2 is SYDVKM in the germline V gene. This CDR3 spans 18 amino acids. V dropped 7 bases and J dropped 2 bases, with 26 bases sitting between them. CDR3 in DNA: TGTGCCAGCACCCCCGACCCGGGACAAGAGGTTACCAACTATGGCTACACCTTC. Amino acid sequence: CASTPDPGQEVTNYGYTF.

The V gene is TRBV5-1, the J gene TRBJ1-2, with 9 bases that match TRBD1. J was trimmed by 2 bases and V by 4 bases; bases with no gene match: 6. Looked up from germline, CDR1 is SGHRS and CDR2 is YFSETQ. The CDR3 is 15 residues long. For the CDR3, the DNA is TGCGCCAGCAGCATCGGACAGGGGAACAACTATGGCTACACCTTC. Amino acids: CASSIGQGNNYGYTF.

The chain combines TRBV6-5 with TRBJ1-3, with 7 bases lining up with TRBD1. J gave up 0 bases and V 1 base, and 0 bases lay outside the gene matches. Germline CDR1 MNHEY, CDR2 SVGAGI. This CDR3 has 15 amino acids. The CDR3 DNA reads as TGTGCCAGCAGTTACTGGACAGGCTCTGGAAACACCATATATTTT. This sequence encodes CASSYWTGSGNTIYF.

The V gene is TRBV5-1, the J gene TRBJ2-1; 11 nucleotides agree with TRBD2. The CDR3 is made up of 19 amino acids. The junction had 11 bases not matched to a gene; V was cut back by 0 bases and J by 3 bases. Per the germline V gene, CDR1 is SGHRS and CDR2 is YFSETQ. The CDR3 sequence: CASSLDNRLGLAVYNEQFF. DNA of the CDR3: TGCGCCAGCAGCTTGGATAACAGGCTGGGACTAGCGGTCTACAATGAGCAGTTCTTC.

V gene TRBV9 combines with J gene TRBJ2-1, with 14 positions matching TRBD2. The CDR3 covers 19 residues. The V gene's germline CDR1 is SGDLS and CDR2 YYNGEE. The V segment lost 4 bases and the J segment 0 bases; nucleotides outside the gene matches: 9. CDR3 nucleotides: TGTGCCAGCAGCCCGCGACTAGCGGGGGGGCCGAGCTCCTACAATGAGCAGTTCTTC. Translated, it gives CASSPRLAGGPSSYNEQFF.

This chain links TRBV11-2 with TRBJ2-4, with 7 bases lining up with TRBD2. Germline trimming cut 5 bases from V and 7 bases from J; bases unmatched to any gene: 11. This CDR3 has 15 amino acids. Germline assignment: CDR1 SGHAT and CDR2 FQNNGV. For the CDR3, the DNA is TGTGCCAGCAGCCACCCCCGGGCGGGGGTGAACATTCAGTACTTC. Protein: CASSHPRAGVNIQYF. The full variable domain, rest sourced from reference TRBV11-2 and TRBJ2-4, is EAGVAQSPRYKIIEKRQSVAFWCNPISGHATLYWYQQILGQGPKLLIQFQNNGVVDDSQLPKDRFSAERLKGVDSTLKIQPAKLEDSAVYLCASSHPRAGVNIQYFGAGTRLSVL.

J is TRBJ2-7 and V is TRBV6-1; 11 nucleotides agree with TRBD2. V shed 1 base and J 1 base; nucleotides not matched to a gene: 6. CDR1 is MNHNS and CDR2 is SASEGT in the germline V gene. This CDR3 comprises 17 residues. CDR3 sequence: CASSEEVGLAVSYEQYF. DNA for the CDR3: TGTGCCAGCAGTGAAGAGGTGGGACTAGCGGTTTCCTACGAGCAGTACTTC.

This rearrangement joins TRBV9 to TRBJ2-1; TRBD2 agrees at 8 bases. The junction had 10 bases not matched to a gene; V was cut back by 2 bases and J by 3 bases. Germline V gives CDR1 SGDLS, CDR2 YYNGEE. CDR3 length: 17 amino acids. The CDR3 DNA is TGTGCCAGCAGCGTCCCACAACGGGGGGGACACTACAATGAGCAGTTCTTC. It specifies CASSVPQRGGHYNEQFF.

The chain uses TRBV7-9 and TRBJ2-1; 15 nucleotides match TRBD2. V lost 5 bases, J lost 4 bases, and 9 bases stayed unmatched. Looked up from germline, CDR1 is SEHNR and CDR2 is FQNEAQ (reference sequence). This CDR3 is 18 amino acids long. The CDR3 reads CASSTSRGLAGGYNEQFF. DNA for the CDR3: TGTGCCAGCAGCACTAGCCGGGGACTAGCGGGAGGTTACAATGAGCAGTTCTTC. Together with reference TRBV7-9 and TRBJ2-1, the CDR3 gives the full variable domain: DTGVSQNPRHKITKRGQNVTFRCDPISEHNRLYWYRQTLGQGPEFLTYFQNEAQLEKSRLLSDRFSAERPKGSFSTLEIQRTEQGDSAMYLCASSTSRGLAGGYNEQFFGPGTRLTVL.

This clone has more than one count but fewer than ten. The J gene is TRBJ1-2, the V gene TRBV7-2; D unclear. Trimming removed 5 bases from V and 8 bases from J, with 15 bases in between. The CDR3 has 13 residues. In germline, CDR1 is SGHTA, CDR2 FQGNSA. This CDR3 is CASSPGRRYGYTF. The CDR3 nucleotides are TGTGCCAGCAGCCCCGGAAGGAGGTACGGCTACACCTTC.